The 14 T cell receptor beta chains below come from one sample, sequenced in a study of blood T cell repertoires in COVID-19. Libraries were prepared by immunoSEQ multiplex PCR; TCRdb keeps only in-frame clonotypes and omits some of them. The repertoire holds around 80,000 clones, with roughly 78% as singletons. Material for sequencing was peripheral blood. These receptors were taken from a woman between 65 and 79 years old with acute or convalescent COVID-19.

The rearrangement joins TRBV6-6 to TRBJ2-1; possibly TRBD2 for D (6 bases). Germline CDR1 and CDR2: MNHNY and SVGAGI (reference sequence). V lost 4 bases, J lost 8 bases, and 15 bases lay in between. CDR3 length: 14 residues. CDR3 bases: TGTGCCAGCAGTTCGGCCCGGGACTTCTATGAGCAGTTCTTC. Translating it yields CASSSARDFYEQFF.

The chain carries TRBV18 and TRBJ1-6, with a possible D match to TRBD1 (6 bases). The CDR3 contains 16 residues. From germline, CDR1 is KGHSH and CDR2 LQKENI. The V and J ends lost 3 bases and 7 bases respectively, with 16 bases between them. DNA for the CDR3: TGTGCCAGCTCACCTCGATCAGGGGATCAAAATTCACCCCTCCACTTT. Translation gives CASSPRSGDQNSPLHF.

The chain employs TRBV7-2 and TRBJ2-1, with 10 positions matching TRBD2. The V segment lost 6 bases and the J segment 6 bases; nucleotides outside the gene matches: 8. Germline loops: CDR1 SGHTA, CDR2 FQGNSA. This CDR3 is 15 amino acids long. In nucleotides, the CDR3 is TGTGCCAGCAGATCCAGCGGGGGGGCGGGCAATGAGCAGTTCTTC. Its protein is CASRSSGGAGNEQFF.

This clone showed up many times. The rearrangement links TRBV5-1 to TRBJ2-5, with D possibly matching TRBD1 (6 bases). Germline CDR1 and CDR2: SGHRS and YFSETQ. Trimming cost V 0 bases and J 4 bases, with 13 bases left between them. The CDR3 consists of 15 residues. CDR3 coding DNA: TGCGCCAGCAGCTTGGGGTGGGTACAGGGAGAGACCCAGTACTTC. Amino acid sequence: CASSLGWVQGETQYF. The whole variable domain, remainder taken from reference TRBV5-1 and TRBJ2-5, is KAGVTQTPRYLIKTRGQQVTLSCSPISGHRSVSWYQQTPGQGLQFLFEYFSETQRNKGNFPGRFSGRQFSNSRSEMNVSTLELGDSALYLCASSLGWVQGETQYFGPGTRLLVL.

The table lists this clone with many counts. The rearrangement uses TRBV11-3 and TRBJ2-1; D is perhaps TRBD1 (5 bases). Trimming left V 1 base short and J 5 bases short, with 6 bases between. The CDR3 runs 13 residues. Germline lookup yields CDR1 SGHNT and CDR2 YENEEA. In DNA, the CDR3 is TGTGCCAGCAGCTTAGCAGGGAACAATGAGCAGTTCTTC. This sequence encodes CASSLAGNNEQFF.

The CDR3 loop is CASSQFGTGNYGYTF. CDR3 coding DNA: TGTGCCAGCAGCCAATTTGGGACAGGGAACTATGGCTACACCTTC. The gene calls are TRBV16 and TRBJ1-2; 9 bases align to TRBD1. Germline lookup yields CDR1 KGHSY and CDR2 FQNENV. The CDR3 is 15 amino acids. J was trimmed by 2 bases and V by 1 base; bases with no gene match: 2.

The chain joins TRBV4-3 to TRBJ1-2; 9 bases are shared with TRBD1. There are 14 residues in the CDR3. Germline values: CDR1 LGHNA, CDR2 YSLEER. After removal of 3 bases from V and 6 bases from J, the junction contained 5 bases not matched to a gene. The CDR3 spells CASSQNHRGHGYTF. The DNA of the CDR3 is TGCGCCAGCAGCCAGAACCACAGGGGGCATGGCTACACCTTC.

The chain links TRBV10-3 to TRBJ2-3, with 12 positions matching TRBD2. V was clipped by 4 bases and J by 3 bases; unmatched bases: 8. CDR3 length: 17 residues. In germline, CDR1 is ENHRY, CDR2 SYGVKD. The CDR3 spells CAISGTSGGPETDTQYF. CDR3 in DNA: TGTGCCATCAGTGGTACTAGCGGGGGGCCCGAGACAGATACGCAGTATTTT.

The chain is built from TRBV18 and TRBJ1-3, with D unresolved. Germline values: CDR1 KGHSH, CDR2 LQKENI. V gave up 3 bases and J gave up 4 bases, with 19 bases separating them. This CDR3 comprises 17 residues. CDR3 residues: CASSPVLPRNFGNTIYF. The DNA for the CDR3 is TGTGCCAGCTCACCGGTTCTTCCGCGAAACTTCGGAAACACCATATATTTT.

This clone was counted once. The chain is built from TRBV18 and TRBJ1-2; D possibly corresponds to TRBD1 (5 bases). This CDR3 is 15 amino acids long. CDR1 is KGHSH, CDR2 LQKENI, per germline. Trimming removed 6 bases from V and 8 bases from J, with 22 bases in between. DNA of the CDR3: TGTGCCAGCTCTCCCCCGATTAGGGGAAGTTCGGGCTACACCTTC. It encodes CASSPPIRGSSGYTF.

The chain couples TRBV9 to TRBJ1-2; weak D call: TRBD1 (6 bases). V was pared by 3 bases and J by 4 bases, with 13 bases between. The CDR3 length is 14 residues. CDR1 and CDR2 from the germline V gene are SGDLS and YYNGEE. The CDR3 loop is CASSAEDRPYGYTF. Written as DNA, the CDR3 is TGTGCCAGCAGCGCAGAAGACAGGCCCTATGGCTACACCTTC.

This clone was seen only a few times. V and J are TRBV6-1 and TRBJ1-5; 7 bases align to TRBD1. The CDR3 totals 15 residues. The germline V gene encodes CDR1 MNHNS and CDR2 SASEGT. V dropped 1 base and J dropped 5; count of bases not matched to a gene: 5. The CDR3 spells CASSEDPQGYQPQHF. The CDR3, as DNA: TGTGCCAGCAGTGAAGATCCACAGGGGTATCAGCCCCAGCATTTT.

The J gene is TRBJ1-1, the V gene TRBV9; a weak D match, TRBD1 (5 bases). Germline-derived CDR1 and CDR2 are SGDLS and YYNGEE. The CDR3 is 14 amino acids. V was shortened by 4 bases and J by 4 bases, with 14 bases between the two germline ends. CDR3 coding DNA: TGTGCCAGCAGCCCCACTCAGGGTACCACTGAAGCTTTCTTT. Translated: CASSPTQGTTEAFF.

This chain uses TRBV7-9 with TRBJ2-5; D is unresolved. The germline V gene has CDR1 SEHNR and CDR2 FQNEAQ (reference sequence). The CDR3 totals 13 residues. The V end lost 1 base, the J end lost 3 bases, and 6 bases lay between the germline ends. Written as DNA, the CDR3 is TGTGCCAGCAGCTTAGACACCGAAGAGACCCAGTACTTC. Encoded protein: CASSLDTEETQYF. Variable domain in full (rest from reference TRBV7-9 and TRBJ2-5): DTGVSQNPRHKITKRGQNVTFRCDPISEHNRLYWYRQTLGQGPEFLTYFQNEAQLEKSRLLSDRFSAERPKGSFSTLEIQRTEQGDSAMYLCASSLDTEETQYFGPGTRLLVL.